This TCR beta chain came from a study of T cell responses to AZD1222 COVID-19 vaccine. Looked up from germline, CDR1 is SGHRS and CDR2 is YFSETQ. The CDR3 extends over 15 amino acids. V was pared by 4 bases and J by 5 bases, with 8 bases of the junction left unmatched. As to this clone: The antigen is unknown.

Study conclusions and caveats: Researchers report vaccine-associated CD4 TCRs spanning spike, with dominance at 160-218 and 743-854.

TCRdb keeps only in-frame clones here, not all; method: immunoSEQ multiplex PCR. The sample records under 110,000 clones, 90% being singletons. The chain uses TRBV5-1 and TRBJ2-1; 8 bases are a match to TRBD1. The source material was peripheral blood, sampled 28 days after the second AZD1222 dose. The clonotype originates from an adult who received the AZD1222 COVID-19 vaccine. CDR3 DNA sequence: TGCGCCAGCAGCCCGCGGACAGGGATGGACAATGAGCAGTTCTTC. Translated, it gives CASSPRTGMDNEQFF.